The clone carrying this T cell receptor beta chain was recorded once. This specimen comes from a study of T cell changes during pregnancy in multiple sclerosis. Sequencing used immunoSEQ multiplex PCR; TCRdb keeps in-frame clones, though not all of them. The sample yields 130,000 or so clones, approximately 93% seen once. V dropped 6 bases and J dropped 2 bases, with 11 bases sitting between them. The CDR3 runs to 12 residues. Germline V gives CDR1 SQVTM, CDR2 ANQGSEA. The chain employs TRBV29-1 and TRBJ2-7; D call uncertain. This clonotype was obtained from a female donor with multiple sclerosis, enrolled in a pregnancy study. Sequenced here: peripheral blood, sampled before pregnancy. CDR3 coding DNA: TGCAGCGTGCTTCTAGGAGCCTACGAGCAGTACTTC. Its protein is CSVLLGAYEQYF.